Listed below are T cell receptor beta chains from one sample, sequenced in a study of shared clonotypes between healthy human individuals. Only in-frame clones appear in the TCRdb table, and some are missing; sequencing was by immunoSEQ multiplex PCR. The sample shows some 530,000 clones, over 70% of them seen only once. Material for sequencing was PBMCs. The receptors here all came from a woman in her thirties or forties in good health. Some clones in this sample may be carry-over from other donors' samples. CDR3s include the opening cysteine and the closing phenylalanine or tryptophan. D genes are given only for firm matches. Rows give clone size only sometimes, using once, few, many, or a class for an expanded clone.

J: TRBJ1-2; size: .; D: .; V: TRBV7-9; DNA: TGTGCCAGCAGCTTAGCCACCTCAAGTTGGGGAGGGGAAGGCTACACCTTC; CDR3: CASSLATSSWGGEGYTF
J: TRBJ2-1; size: once; D: TRBD2; V: TRBV5-1; DNA: TGCGCCAGCAGCTCTCCGACTAGCGGGATTTACAATGAGCAGTTCTTC; CDR3: CASSSPTSGIYNEQFF
J: TRBJ1-2; size: .; D: TRBD1; V: TRBV27; DNA: TGTGCCAGCAGTTCACAGGGGTTCTATGGCTACACCTTC; CDR3: CASSSQGFYGYTF
J: TRBJ2-2; size: .; D: .; V: TRBV7-3; DNA: TGTGCCAGCAGCCCCTACTCCTCACCAGGGGAGCTGTTTTTT; CDR3: CASSPYSSPGELFF
J: TRBJ1-3; size: .; D: .; V: TRBV5-8; DNA: TGTGCCAGCAGCTTGAGCAGGGCTGGAAACACCATATATTTT; CDR3: CASSLSRAGNTIYF
J: TRBJ2-3; size: once; D: .; V: TRBV19; DNA: TGTGCCAGTAGTATAGCGGCAGCCTCGATCACAGATACGCAGTATTTT; CDR3: CASSIAAASITDTQYF
J: TRBJ2-7; size: .; D: .; V: TRBV30; DNA: TGTGCCTTTAGGGGGGGCTACGAGCAGTACTTC; CDR3: CAFRGGYEQYF
J: TRBJ2-7; size: .; D: .; V: TRBV4-1; DNA: TGCGCCAGCAGCCAAGAACCGGGACGCCTAACCCCCTACGAGCAGTACTTC; CDR3: CASSQEPGRLTPYEQYF
J: TRBJ1-2; size: .; D: TRBD1; V: TRBV6-6; DNA: TGTGCCAGCAGTTACTCGATGGTCGGGACAGTAGGCCACACCTTC; CDR3: CASSYSMVGTVGHTF
J: TRBJ1-4; size: once; D: .; V: TRBV7-9; DNA: TGTGCCAGCAGCTTAGCGGGGCGTGGAACTAATGAAAAACTGTTTTTT; CDR3: CASSLAGRGTNEKLFF
J: TRBJ2-7; size: .; D: TRBD2; V: TRBV4-2; DNA: TGTGCCAGCAGCCCGGGACTAGCGGGAGTTAGCTCCTACGAGCAGTACTTC; CDR3: CASSPGLAGVSSYEQYF
J: TRBJ2-5; size: .; D: TRBD2; V: TRBV6-6; DNA: TGTGCCAGCAGTTACCCTAGCGGTCGAGAAGAGACCCAGTACTTC; CDR3: CASSYPSGREETQYF
J: TRBJ2-3; size: few; D: .; V: TRBV7-9; DNA: TGTGCCAGCAGCCCGGACATGAGCACAGATACGCAGTATTTT; CDR3: CASSPDMSTDTQYF
J: TRBJ1-3; size: .; D: TRBD1; V: TRBV28; DNA: TGTGCCAGCAGTTTAAGCCCGGGACAGGGGGACGGAAACACCATATATTTT; CDR3: CASSLSPGQGDGNTIYF
J: TRBJ2-7; size: .; D: TRBD1; V: TRBV6-4; DNA: TGTGCCAGCAGTGACTCGGACAGGGACTACGAGCAGTACTTC; CDR3: CASSDSDRDYEQYF
J: TRBJ1-4; size: .; D: .; V: TRBV11-2; DNA: TGTGCCAGCAGTCGTAGGGGGGTCGCAACTAATGAAAAACTGTTTTTT; CDR3: CASSRRGVATNEKLFF
J: TRBJ2-1; size: .; D: .; V: TRBV7-3; DNA: TGTGCCAGCAGCTTAGGGTCGACCCACTACAATGAGCAGTTCTTC; CDR3: CASSLGSTHYNEQFF
J: TRBJ1-4; size: .; D: .; V: TRBV4-3; DNA: TGCGCCAGCAGCCAAAATCCAGGGTCGAATGAAAAACTGTTTTTT; CDR3: CASSQNPGSNEKLFF
J: TRBJ1-5; size: many; D: TRBD1; V: TRBV15; DNA: TGTGCCACCAGCATGGACAGGGTCAACGGCCGGCCCCAGCATTTT; CDR3: CATSMDRVNGRPQHF